The clone carrying this T cell receptor beta chain was seen only a few times. V gave up 0 bases and J gave up 3 bases, with 5 bases separating them. Germline V CDR1 and CDR2: LNHNV, YYDKDF (reference sequence). The CDR3 has 13 amino acids. Using RNA transcripts as the source, TCR beta CDR3 regions were amplified. The HTBI set primed first-round TCR CDR3 RT-PCR. From the multiplex PCR reads, TCRdb called clonotypes with MiXCR, one entry per CDR3 protein. The data contain around 700,000 distinct CDR3 sequences, about 19% of them seen just once; the ten biggest clones take up roughly a sixth. This specimen comes from a study of T cells in Graves' hyperthyroidism and ophthalmopathy. Exclusion criteria comprised uncontrolled infection, other autoimmune disease, pregnancy or lactation.

The receptor was derived from a woman in her fifties or sixties with Graves' hyperthyroidism that later progressed to Graves' ophthalmopathy. The specimen sequenced was blood. This chain uses TRBV15 with TRBJ1-1; D call uncertain. This CDR3 reads CATSREGYTEAFF. The CDR3 DNA reads TGTGCCACCAGCAGAGAAGGCTACACTGAAGCTTTCTTT. The whole variable domain, remainder taken from reference TRBV15 and TRBJ1-1, is DAMVIQNPRYQVTQFGKPVTLSCSQTLNHNVMYWYQQKSSQAPKLLFHYYDKDFNNEADTPDNFQSRRPNTSFCFLDIRSPGLGDTAMYLCATSREGYTEAFFGQGTRLTVV.